Sequencing of this TCR beta chain was carried out in a study of blood T cell repertoires in COVID-19. Under the authors' procedure: Scientists estimated how many nucleated cells there were by amplifying reference gene primers. The assay was immunoSEQ multiplex PCR, and TCRdb's table has in-frame clones only and misses some. The V and J calls and clone size are taken from that table; D and trimming were inferred from the DNA. The sample has 210,000 or so clones, about 83% seen once. V was clipped by 1 base and J by 5 bases, with 9 bases between them. The CDR3 spans 13 residues. Material for sequencing was peripheral blood. This clonotype was obtained from a woman aged 70 to 79 with active or convalescent COVID-19. The chain joins TRBV23-1 to TRBJ2-7; TRBD2 might be the D (6 bases). TRBV23-1 is sorted into the ORF group, with uncertain function. The CDR3 is CASSQLPGDEQYF. The CDR3, as DNA: TGCGCCAGCAGTCAATTACCGGGGGACGAGCAGTACTTC.